The entry below gives a single T cell receptor beta chain sequence along with its context. This clonotype appeared a few times. Its antigen is not yet known. The input lacks base qualities; no much larger clone sits a single base away. This sample was taken from a study of T cells in Graves' hyperthyroidism and ophthalmopathy (dated by TCRdb to the late 2010s). With respect to the entire study: Peripheral blood was sampled at the time of initial diagnosis, prior to any treatment. The paper describes TCR Vbeta CDR3 sequencing of 130 to 150 peripheral blood samples, made up of roughly 40 ophthalmopathy patients, 70 to 75 hyperthyroidism patients and 17 progressor patients. In addition, the study compared T-cell repertoires in thyroid tissue and in blood from about 6 Graves' hyperthyroidism patients. Following sampling, methimazole starting at 30 mg daily was given to hyperthyroidism patients, and high-dose intravenous methylprednisolone was given to ophthalmopathy patients. To identify distinguishing TCR V-J signatures, a discovery cohort of around 98 patients was used, comprising 43 with Graves' ophthalmopathy and around 60 with stable Graves' hyperthyroidism. Whether ophthalmopathy could be predicted prospectively was tested in an independent validation cohort made up of 18 to 20 hyperthyroidism patients plus 17 patients who later progressed to ophthalmopathy. The roughly 100 discovery patients were randomly split 7:3 into training and test sets. On the study overall, not on this receptor specifically: Blood samples also contained most of the expanded thyroid clonotypes (frequency above 0.001), which suggests that blood repertoires may reflect thyroid immune responses. No statistical method was used to set the sample size in advance, and investigators knew the group allocation. In validation, the model predicted progression to ophthalmopathy with around 71% sensitivity and about 73% specificity, a median of approximately 6.5 months before onset. In cross-validation, a model built on a 13 V-J signature told ophthalmopathy apart from stable hyperthyroidism with about 90% sensitivity and roughly 81% specificity, and in testing the same model reached 80%/75%.

V ends up 5 bases short and J 4 bases short, with an unmatched junction base count of 9. The CDR3 runs 15 residues from the cysteine to the phenylalanine. Only the CDR3 part of the read is kept: 45 bases, read in frame from the first base. The germline V gene (reference sequence) specifies DFQATT as CDR1 and SNEGSKA as CDR2. The TCR beta CDR3 regions were amplified from RNA transcripts. A first-round RT-PCR of the TCR CDR3 used the HTBI primer set with the Qiagen OneStep RT-PCR kit. A second multiplex PCR round built the libraries, followed by size selection and purification. The libraries were sequenced on an Illumina HiSeq2000 using paired-end 100 bp reads. Turning to the authors' computational methods: Raw data were processed with SOAPnuke, discarding reads with adapters, uncalled bases, mean Phred below 15, or no exact constant-primer or identifier match. COPE v1.2.5 was used to merge high-quality paired reads, and clonotypes were defined as unique nucleotide sequences. Clonotypes were aligned to IMGT TRBV, TRBD and TRBJ reference segments using MiTCR v1.1. Only V-J combinations with frequency above 0.0001, covering about 99% of repertoires, were analysed. A TCS score was defined as the ratio of F50 (clonal expansion) to E x V (chaos), with BLOSUM62-based TCRdist applied between CDR3 peptides within each V-J. Welch's t-statistics and random forest reduced 514 V-J features to 13, which were used in a naive Bayes classifier (R e1071). TCRdb took the public reads, trimmed them with fastp at Q25, ran MiXCR for clone calling and kept in-frame beta chains. Entries are consolidated by CDR3 protein sequence, retaining the most common genes and DNA. TCRdb's processing, not the authors', yielded these V and J calls. For this sample the table gives about 270,000 distinct CDR3 sequences, of which around 26% were detected only once. The top ten hold roughly 40% of the sample.

Ophthalmopathy patients had moderately to severely active disease, with a Clinical Activity Score of 3 or more, a NOSPECS grade of 4 or more, and a disease duration of less than 3 months. Any patient with an uncontrolled infection, another autoimmune disease, pregnancy or lactation was excluded. Clinical symptoms, serum thyroxine and TRAb, thyroid ultrasound, and orbital computed tomography formed the basis for the diagnoses. PBMCs were isolated from around 10 ml of fresh peripheral blood by Ficoll-Paque density gradient centrifugation. Total RNA was extracted with Trizol reagent, and quality was checked on an Agilent 2100 Bioanalyzer.

The material sequenced was blood. The chain links TRBV20-1 with TRBJ2-1, and 9 bases in between align with TRBD2. This TCR derives from a middle-aged woman with Graves' ophthalmopathy. The CDR3 loop reads CSAENAGGVYNEQFF. The nucleotide sequence reads TGCAGTGCTGAAAATGCGGGAGGGGTTTACAATGAGCAGTTCTTC.